This T cell receptor (beta chain) derives from a study of T cell repertoires in cytomegalovirus infection. In the study overall: Indications came from public TCR beta signatures; they pointed to CMV infection and to a matching HLA type.

TCRdb called the reads again in MiXCR, with one record for every CDR3 protein. This repertoire shows approximately 110,000 distinct CDR3 sequences, about 9.4% found once; its top ten account for around 29%. After removal of 1 base from V and 0 bases from J, the junction contained 9 bases not matched to a gene. Germline V gene sequence: CDR1 KGHSH, CDR2 LQKENI. CDR3 size: 18 residues. This clonotype was observed many times. Its antigen is unknown. Study outcomes and limitations: Summed frequency of public TCR beta families distinguished CMV carriers with the relevant HLA. Clonotype analysis showed dominance of the ex vivo response by HLA-C-restricted CMV-specific TCR beta clonotypes.

The chain links TRBV18 to TRBJ2-1, with 7 bases identical to TRBD1. The sample was PBMCs, sequenced either directly or after in vitro stimulation (not recorded which). The receptor was isolated from a human donor in good health (CMV status not recorded). Some clones in this sample may be carry-over from other donors' samples. The CDR3 DNA sequence: TGTGCCAGCTCACCACTAAGCCCGACAGGGAGCTCCTACAATGAGCAGTTCTTC. Its translation: CASSPLSPTGSSYNEQFF.